The 4 T cell receptor beta chains in this list originate from one sample, sequenced in a study of response to subunit inactivated influenza vaccine (dated by TCRdb to the late 2010s). Libraries were built with RT-PCR. TCRdb names Illumina HiSeq 2500 as the instrument used. TCRdb's own reprocessing of the public reads used fastp at Q25 and MiXCR and kept productive beta chains. All rows with the same CDR3 protein become a single entry with the most common DNA and genes. The sample has around 790,000 distinct CDR3 sequences on record, 20% to 25% of them singletons. The ten most abundant clones make up roughly 10% of the sample. Sample: PBMCs from blood, taken more than 4 days after vaccination. The receptors originated from a middle-aged man who received an inactivated influenza vaccine. Donor details come from another sample of the same person, matched by shared clones.

The chain recombines TRBV12-3 or TRBV12-4 with TRBJ1-2; D uncertain. Trimming took 6 bases from V and 5 from J, leaving 10 bases between them. The CDR3 totals 12 residues. CDR3 sequence: CASRRTEYGYTF. CDR3 nucleotides: TGTGCCAGCAGGAGAACTGAGTATGGCTACACCTTC.

This clonotype appeared many times. The chain is built from TRBV5-1 and TRBJ2-7, with D possibly being TRBD1 (6 bases). The CDR3 runs to 14 residues. Trimming took 0 bases from V and 4 from J, leaving 11 bases between them. CDR1 SGHRS and CDR2 YFSETQ come from the germline V gene. The CDR3 sequence is CASSLARGVYEQYF. The CDR3 nucleotides are TGCGCCAGCAGCTTGGCCAGGGGCGTATACGAGCAGTACTTC.

The rearrangement uses TRBV6-1 and TRBJ2-5; D is tentatively TRBD1 or TRBD2 (6 bases each). This CDR3 is built from 13 residues. CDR1 is MNHNS, CDR2 SASEGT, per germline. V lost 7 bases, J lost 4 bases, and 13 bases lay in between. In nucleotides, the CDR3 is TGTGCCAGCAAAAAGGGGGGCCGAGAGACCCAGTACTTC. Its protein is CASKKGGRETQYF.

The genes are TRBV30 and TRBJ1-5; D call uncertain. Germline loops: CDR1 GTSNPN, CDR2 SVGIG (reference sequence). Trimming took off 1 base at V and 7 bases at J, with 11 bases between the two ends. The CDR3 has 13 amino acids. The CDR3 sequence: CAWSGLGTQPQHF. The DNA of the CDR3 is TGTGCCTGGAGTGGACTGGGAACGCAGCCCCAGCATTTT.